This T cell receptor beta chain was sequenced in a study of shared clonotypes between healthy human individuals. V was cut by 1 base and J by 13 bases, with 14 bases left in between. The CDR3 contains 13 residues. Germline-derived CDR1 and CDR2 are SGHTA and FQGNSA. Assay: immunoSEQ multiplex PCR; the TCRdb copy retains only in-frame clones and omits some. The data hold some 470,000 clones, with less than 80% observed a single time. The rearrangement joins TRBV7-2 to TRBJ2-1, with D possibly being TRBD2 (6 bases). The sample taken for sequencing was PBMCs. The sequence derives from a woman in her forties in good health. Some clones in this sample may be carry-over from other donors' samples. CDR3 DNA sequence: TGTGCCAGCAGCTTAGAAACTAGCCTCCTCCAGTTCTTC. Amino acids: CASSLETSLLQFF.